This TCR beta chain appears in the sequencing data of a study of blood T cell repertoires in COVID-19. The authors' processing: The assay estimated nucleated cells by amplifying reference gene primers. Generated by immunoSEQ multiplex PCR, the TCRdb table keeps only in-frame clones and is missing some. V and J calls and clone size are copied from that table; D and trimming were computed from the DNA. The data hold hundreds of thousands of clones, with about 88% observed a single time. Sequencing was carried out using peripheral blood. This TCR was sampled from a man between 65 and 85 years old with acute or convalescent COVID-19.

For the CDR3, the DNA is TGTGCCAGCAGTCACCCCCGGGACTTGCAGACCCAGTACTTC. Its translation is CASSHPRDLQTQYF. This chain joins TRBV6-1 and TRBJ2-5; D may be TRBD2 (6 bases). CDR3 length: 14 amino acids. Germline-derived CDR1 and CDR2 are MNHNS and SASEGT. Trimming took off 5 bases at V and 6 bases at J, with 16 bases between the two ends.